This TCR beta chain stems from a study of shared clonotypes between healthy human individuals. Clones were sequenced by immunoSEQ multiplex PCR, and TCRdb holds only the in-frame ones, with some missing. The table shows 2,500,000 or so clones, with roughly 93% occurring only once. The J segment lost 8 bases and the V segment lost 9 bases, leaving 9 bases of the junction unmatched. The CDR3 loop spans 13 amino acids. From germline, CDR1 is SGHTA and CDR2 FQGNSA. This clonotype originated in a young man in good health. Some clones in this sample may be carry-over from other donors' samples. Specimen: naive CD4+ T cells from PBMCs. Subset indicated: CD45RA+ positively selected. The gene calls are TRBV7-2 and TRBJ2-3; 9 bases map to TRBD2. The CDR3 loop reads CASRLAGAPTQYF. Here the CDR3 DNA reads TGTGCCAGTCGCTTAGCGGGAGCCCCTACGCAGTATTTT.